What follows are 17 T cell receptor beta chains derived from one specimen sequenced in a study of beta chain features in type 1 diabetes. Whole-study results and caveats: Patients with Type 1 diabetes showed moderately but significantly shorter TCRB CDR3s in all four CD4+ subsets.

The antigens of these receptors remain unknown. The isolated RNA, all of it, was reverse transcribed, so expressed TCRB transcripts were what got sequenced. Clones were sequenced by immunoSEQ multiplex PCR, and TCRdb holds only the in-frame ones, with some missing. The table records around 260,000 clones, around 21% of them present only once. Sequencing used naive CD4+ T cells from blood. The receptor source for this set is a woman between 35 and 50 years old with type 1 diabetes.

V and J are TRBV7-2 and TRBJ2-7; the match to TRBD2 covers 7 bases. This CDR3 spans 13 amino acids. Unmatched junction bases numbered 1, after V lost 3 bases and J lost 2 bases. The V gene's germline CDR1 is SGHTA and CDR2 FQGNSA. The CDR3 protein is CASSFGTTYEQYF. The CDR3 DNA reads TGTGCCAGCAGCTTCGGGACTACCTACGAGCAGTACTTC.

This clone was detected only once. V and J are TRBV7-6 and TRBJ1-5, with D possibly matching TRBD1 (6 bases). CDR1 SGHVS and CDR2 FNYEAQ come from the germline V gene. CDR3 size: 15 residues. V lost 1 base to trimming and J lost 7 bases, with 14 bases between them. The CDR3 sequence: CASSLDSGAGQPQHF. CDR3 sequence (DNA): TGTGCCAGCAGCTTAGACTCAGGGGCAGGGCAGCCCCAGCATTTT.

The CDR3 reads CASSPGTGTLVNTEAFF. Written as DNA, the CDR3 is TGCGCCAGCAGCCCCGGGACAGGGACTTTGGTGAACACTGAAGCTTTCTTT. This chain joins TRBV5-1 and TRBJ1-1; 9 nucleotides match TRBD1. The CDR3 loop spans 17 amino acids. CDR1 and CDR2 (germline): SGHRS, YFSETQ. V was clipped by 4 bases and J by 0 bases; unmatched bases: 10.

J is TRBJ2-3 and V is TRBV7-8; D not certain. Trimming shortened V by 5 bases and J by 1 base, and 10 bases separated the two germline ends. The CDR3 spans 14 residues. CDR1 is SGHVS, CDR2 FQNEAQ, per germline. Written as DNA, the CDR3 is TGTGCCAGCAGCCGCCTATCGGGCACAGATACGCAGTATTTT. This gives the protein CASSRLSGTDTQYF. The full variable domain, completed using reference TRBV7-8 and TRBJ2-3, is GAGVSQSPRYKVAKRGQDVALRCDPISGHVSLFWYQQALGQGPEFLTYFQNEAQLDKSGLPSDRFFAERPEGSVSTLKIQRTQQEDSAVYLCASSRLSGTDTQYFGPGTRLTVL.

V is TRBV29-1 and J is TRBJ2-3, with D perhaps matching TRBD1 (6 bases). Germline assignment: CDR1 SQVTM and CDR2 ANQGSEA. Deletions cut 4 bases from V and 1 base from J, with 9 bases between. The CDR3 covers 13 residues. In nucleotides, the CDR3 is TGCAGCGTTGTAGGGGGAGGCACAGATACGCAGTATTTT. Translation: CSVVGGGTDTQYF.

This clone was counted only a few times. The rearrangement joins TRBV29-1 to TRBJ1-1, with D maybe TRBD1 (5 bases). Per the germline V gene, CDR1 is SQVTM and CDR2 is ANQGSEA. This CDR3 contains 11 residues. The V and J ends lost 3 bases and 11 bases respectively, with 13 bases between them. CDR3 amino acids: CSVEEREGAFF. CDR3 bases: TGCAGCGTTGAGGAGAGGGAGGGGGCTTTCTTT. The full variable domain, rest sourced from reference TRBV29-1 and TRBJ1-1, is SAVISQKPSRDICQRGTSLTIQCQVDSQVTMMFWYRQQPGQSLTLIATANQGSEATYESGFVIDKFPISRPNLTFSTLTVSNMSPEDSSIYLCSVEEREGAFFGQGTRLTVV.

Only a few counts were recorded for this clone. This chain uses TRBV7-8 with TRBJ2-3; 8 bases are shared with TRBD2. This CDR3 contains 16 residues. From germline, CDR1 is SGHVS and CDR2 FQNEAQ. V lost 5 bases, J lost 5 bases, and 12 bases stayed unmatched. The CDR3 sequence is CASSPNPGTSGDTQYF. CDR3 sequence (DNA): TGTGCCAGCAGCCCTAACCCCGGGACTAGTGGAGATACGCAGTATTTT.

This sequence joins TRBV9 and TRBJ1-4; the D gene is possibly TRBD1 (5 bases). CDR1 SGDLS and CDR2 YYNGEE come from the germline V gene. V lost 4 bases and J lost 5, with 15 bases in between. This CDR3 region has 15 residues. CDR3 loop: CASSPSQETNEKLFF. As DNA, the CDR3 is TGTGCCAGCAGCCCTTCACAGGAAACCAATGAAAAACTGTTTTTT.

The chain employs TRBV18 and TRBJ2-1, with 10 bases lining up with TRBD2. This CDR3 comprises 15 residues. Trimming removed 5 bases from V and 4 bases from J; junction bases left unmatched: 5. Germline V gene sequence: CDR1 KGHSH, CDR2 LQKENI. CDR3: CASSSGLAAYNEQFF. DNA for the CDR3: TGTGCCAGCTCATCCGGACTAGCGGCATACAATGAGCAGTTCTTC.

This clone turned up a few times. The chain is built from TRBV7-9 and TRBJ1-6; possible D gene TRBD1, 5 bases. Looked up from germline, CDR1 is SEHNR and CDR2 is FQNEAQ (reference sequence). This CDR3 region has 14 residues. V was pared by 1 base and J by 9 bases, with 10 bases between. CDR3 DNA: TGTGCCAGCAGCTTAGTCCCCAGGGCTTCACCCCTCCACTTT. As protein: CASSLVPRASPLHF.

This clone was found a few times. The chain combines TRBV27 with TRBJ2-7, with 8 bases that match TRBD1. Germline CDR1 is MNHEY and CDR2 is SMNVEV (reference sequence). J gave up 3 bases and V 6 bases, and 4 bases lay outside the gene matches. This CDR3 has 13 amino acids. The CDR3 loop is CASSRDRHYEQYF. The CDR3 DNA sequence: TGTGCCAGCAGCCGGGACAGGCACTACGAGCAGTACTTC.

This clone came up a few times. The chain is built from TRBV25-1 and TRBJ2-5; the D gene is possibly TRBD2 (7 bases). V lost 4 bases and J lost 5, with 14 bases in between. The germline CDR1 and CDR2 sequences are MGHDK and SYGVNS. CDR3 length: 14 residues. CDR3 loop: CASSGPGGRETQYF. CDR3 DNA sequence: TGTGCCAGCAGTGGCCCCGGGGGGCGGGAGACCCAGTACTTC.

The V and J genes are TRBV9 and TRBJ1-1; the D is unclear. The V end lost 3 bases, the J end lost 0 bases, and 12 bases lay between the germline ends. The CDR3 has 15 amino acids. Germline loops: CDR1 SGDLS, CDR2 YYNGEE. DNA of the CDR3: TGTGCCAGCAGCGCCGACACACCCCTGAACACTGAAGCTTTCTTT. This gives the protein CASSADTPLNTEAFF.

In nucleotides, the CDR3 is TGTGCCAGCAGCCGAAGCGGACAGGGCTACGAGCAGTACTTC. It encodes CASSRSGQGYEQYF. The chain has TRBV7-2 and TRBJ2-7, with 8 bases aligning to TRBD1. The CDR3 contains 14 residues. The germline CDR1 and CDR2 sequences are SGHTA and FQGNSA. V shed 5 bases, J shed 3 bases, and the junction held 6 bases outside the gene matches.

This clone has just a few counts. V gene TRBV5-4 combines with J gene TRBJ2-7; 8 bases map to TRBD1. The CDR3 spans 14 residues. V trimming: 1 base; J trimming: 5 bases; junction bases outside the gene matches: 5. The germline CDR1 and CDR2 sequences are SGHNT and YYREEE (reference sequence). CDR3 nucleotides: TGTGCCAGCAGCTTGCAGGGGGCTTACCACGAGCAGTACTTC. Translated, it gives CASSLQGAYHEQYF.

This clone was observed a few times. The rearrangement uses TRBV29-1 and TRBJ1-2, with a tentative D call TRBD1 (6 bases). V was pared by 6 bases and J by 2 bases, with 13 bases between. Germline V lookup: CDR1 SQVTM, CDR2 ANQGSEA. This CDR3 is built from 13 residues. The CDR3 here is CSVEKDRNYGYTF. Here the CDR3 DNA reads TGCAGCGTGGAGAAGGACAGAAACTATGGCTACACCTTC.

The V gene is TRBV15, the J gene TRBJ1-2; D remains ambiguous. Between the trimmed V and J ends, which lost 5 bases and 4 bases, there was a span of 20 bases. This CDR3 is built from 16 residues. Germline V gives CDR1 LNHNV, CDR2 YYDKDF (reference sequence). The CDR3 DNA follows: TGTGCCACCAGCCCCCAACGGGCGGGTGGCGGCTATGGCTACACCTTC. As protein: CATSPQRAGGGYGYTF.